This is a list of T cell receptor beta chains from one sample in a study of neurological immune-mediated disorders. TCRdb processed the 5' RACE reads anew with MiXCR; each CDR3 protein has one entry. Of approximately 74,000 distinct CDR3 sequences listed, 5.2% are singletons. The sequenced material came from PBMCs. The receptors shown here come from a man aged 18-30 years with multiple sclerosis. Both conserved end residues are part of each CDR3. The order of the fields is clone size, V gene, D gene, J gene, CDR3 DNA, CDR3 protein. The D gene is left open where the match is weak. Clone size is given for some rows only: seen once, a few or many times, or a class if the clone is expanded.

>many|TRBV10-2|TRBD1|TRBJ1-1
TGCGCCAGCACCCTGGGACAGCTGAACACTGAAGCTTTCTTT
CASTLGQLNTEAFF
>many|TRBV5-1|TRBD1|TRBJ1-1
TGCGCCAGCAGCTTGAACAGGGGTACTGAAGCTTTCTTT
CASSLNRGTEAFF
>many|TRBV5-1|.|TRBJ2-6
TGCGCCAGCAGCTTGGTGCGTAACAGGGAAGTTCCTGGGGCCAACGTCCTGACTTTC
CASSLVRNREVPGANVLTF
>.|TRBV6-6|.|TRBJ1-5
TGTGCCAGCAGTTACAGGGAGGCGGGCGGCAATCAGCCCCAGAATTTT
CASSYREAGGNQPQNF
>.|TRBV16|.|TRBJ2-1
TGTGCCAGCAGCCAATTTCGGGGCACCTACAATGAGCAGTTCTTC
CASSQFRGTYNEQFF
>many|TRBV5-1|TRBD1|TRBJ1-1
TGCGCCAGCAGCCCAACAGGGGCGAACACTGAAGCTTTCTTT
CASSPTGANTEAFF
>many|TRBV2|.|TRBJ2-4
TGTGCCAGCAGTGTGGGCGGCCTAGCCAAAAACATTCAGTACTTC
CASSVGGLAKNIQYF
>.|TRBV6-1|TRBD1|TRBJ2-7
TGTGCCAGCAGTCCCCGGGACAGGGCCTACGAGCAGTACTTC
CASSPRDRAYEQYF
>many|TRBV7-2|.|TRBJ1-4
TGTGCCAGCAGCTTAGCTGGTGGCGAAAAACTGTTTTTT
CASSLAGGEKLFF
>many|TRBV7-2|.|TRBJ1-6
TGTGCCAGCAGCGTCGACACCTCCTATAATTCACCCCTCCACTTT
CASSVDTSYNSPLHF
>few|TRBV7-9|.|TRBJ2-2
TGTGCCAGCAGCTTAGGAGGAGGCGGGGCCAACACCGGGGAGCTGTTTTTT
CASSLGGGGANTGELFF
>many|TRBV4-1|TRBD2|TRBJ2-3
TGCGCCAGCAGCCACCAAAATGTGGCGGGAGCCACAGATACGCAGTATTTT
CASSHQNVAGATDTQYF
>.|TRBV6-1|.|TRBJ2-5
TGTGCCAGCAGTGAAATGCGGGGACGGAAGAGGGTCGAGACCCAGTACTTC
CASSEMRGRKRVETQYF
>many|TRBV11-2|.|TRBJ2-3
TGTGCCAGCAGCCTCGAGGCTGGGGTGTCAGCAGATACGCAGTATTTT
CASSLEAGVSADTQYF
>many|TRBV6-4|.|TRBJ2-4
TGTGCCAGCAGTGAGAGCGAGGATACCAAAAACATTCAGTACTTC
CASSESEDTKNIQYF
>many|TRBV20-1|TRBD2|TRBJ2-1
TGCAGTGCTAGCCCACATCCGACTAGCGGGGGGTCCAGCTCCTACAATGAGCAGTTCTTC
CSASPHPTSGGSSSYNEQFF
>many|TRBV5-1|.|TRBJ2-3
TGCGCCAGCAGCCGGGACTTCACAGATACGCAGTATTTT
CASSRDFTDTQYF
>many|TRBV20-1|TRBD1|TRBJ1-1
TGCAGTGCTACGGGACAGGGGAACACTGAAGCTTTCTTT
CSATGQGNTEAFF
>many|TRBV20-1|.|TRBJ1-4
TGCAGTTCTCCGGGCACTAATGAAAAACTGTTTTTT
CSSPGTNEKLFF
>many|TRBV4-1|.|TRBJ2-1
TGCGCCAGCAGCCAGGCAGGGAACAATGAGCAGTTCTTC
CASSQAGNNEQFF
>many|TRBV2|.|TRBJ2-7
TGTGCCAGCATCTCAGGCTACGAGCAGTACTTC
CASISGYEQYF
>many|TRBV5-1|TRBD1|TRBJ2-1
TGCGCCAGCAGCCAATCCCTTGCCGGGACAGGGGATTTCTTC
CASSQSLAGTGDFF
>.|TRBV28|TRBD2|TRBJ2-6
TGTGCCAGCAGTTCACCGACAGAGCGGGGAATCTGGGCCAAAGTCCTGACTTTC
CASSSPTERGIWAKVLTF
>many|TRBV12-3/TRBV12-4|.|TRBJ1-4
TGTGCCAGCAGTTTAACGTCGACAGGCAATGAAAAACTGTTTTTT
CASSLTSTGNEKLFF
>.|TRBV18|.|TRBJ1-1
TGTGCCAGCTCACAGACACAAAACACTGAAGCTTTCTTT
CASSQTQNTEAFF
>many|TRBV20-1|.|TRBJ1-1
TGCAGTGCTAGATGGGAGGGGGGAGGCTTGGCTTTCTTT
CSARWEGGGLAFF
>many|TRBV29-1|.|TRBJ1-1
TGCAGCGCTTACAGGGCAATGAACACTGAAGCTTTCTTT
CSAYRAMNTEAFF
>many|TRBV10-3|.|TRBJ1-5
TGTGCCATCAGTGAGAATGTTAGCAATCAGCCCCAGCATTTT
CAISENVSNQPQHF
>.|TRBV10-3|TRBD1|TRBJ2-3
TGTGCCATCAGTGGAGACAGGGGGCGAGTGACAGATACGCAGTATTTT
CAISGDRGRVTDTQYF
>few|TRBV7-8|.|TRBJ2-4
TGTGCCAGCAGCTACGGACAGCTTAACATTCAGTACTTC
CASSYGQLNIQYF
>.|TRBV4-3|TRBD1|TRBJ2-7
TGCGCCAGCAGCCCAAAGACAGGGATGAGCTCCTACGAGCAGTACTTC
CASSPKTGMSSYEQYF
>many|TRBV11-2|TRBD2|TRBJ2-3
TGTGCCAGCAGGAATAGGGGATTAGGGACTAGGGTGGATACGCAGTATTTT
CASRNRGLGTRVDTQYF
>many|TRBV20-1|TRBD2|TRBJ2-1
TGCAGTGCTAGAGGACTAGCGGGGACGACCGGTGAGCAGTTCTTC
CSARGLAGTTGEQFF
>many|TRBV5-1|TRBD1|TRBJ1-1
TGCGCCAGCACCCCGACAGGGGCGAACACTGAAGCTTTCTTT
CASTPTGANTEAFF
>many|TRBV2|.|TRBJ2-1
TGTGCCAGCCTTAAGGGGGACTACAATGAGCAGTTCTTC
CASLKGDYNEQFF
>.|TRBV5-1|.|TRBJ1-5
TGCGCCAGCAGCCTTAGGGACAAAGATAGCAATCAGCCCCAGAATTTT
CASSLRDKDSNQPQNF
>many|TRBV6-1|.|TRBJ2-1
TGTGCCAGCAGTGGGGCCGGGAGAGTTTACAATGAGCAGTTCTTC
CASSGAGRVYNEQFF
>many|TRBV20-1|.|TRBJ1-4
TGCAGTGCTAGAGATCCGAGAGAAAAACTGTTTTTT
CSARDPREKLFF
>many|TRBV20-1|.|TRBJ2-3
TGCAGTGCTAGTGTCTACGGGGCAGATACGCAGTATTTT
CSASVYGADTQYF
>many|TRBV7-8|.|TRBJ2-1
TGTGCCAGCAGCCCGGGCTCCGGGACCCACGCAGGGGAGCAGTTCTTC
CASSPGSGTHAGEQFF
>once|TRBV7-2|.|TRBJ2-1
TGTGCCAGCATCTTAACGACATTTTACAATGAGCAGTTCTTC
CASILTTFYNEQFF
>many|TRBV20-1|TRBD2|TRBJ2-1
TGCAGTGCTAGAGCTGAGACTAGCTTTAACTTCGATGAGCAGTTCTTC
CSARAETSFNFDEQFF
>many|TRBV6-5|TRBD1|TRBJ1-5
TGTGCCAGCAGTTTTGGACAGGGTGGCAATCAGCCCCAGCATTTT
CASSFGQGGNQPQHF
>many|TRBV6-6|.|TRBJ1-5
TGTGCCAGCAGTTCCCGGTCGGCAGAACATAGCAATCAGCCCCAGCATTTT
CASSSRSAEHSNQPQHF
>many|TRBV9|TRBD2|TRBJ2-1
TGTGCCAGCAGCGTAGGGGCTAGCGGCCCAGAGCAGTTCTTC
CASSVGASGPEQFF
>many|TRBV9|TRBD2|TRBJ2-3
TGTGCCAGCAGCGCCGCGGGAGTAAGGACAGATACGCAGTATTTT
CASSAAGVRTDTQYF